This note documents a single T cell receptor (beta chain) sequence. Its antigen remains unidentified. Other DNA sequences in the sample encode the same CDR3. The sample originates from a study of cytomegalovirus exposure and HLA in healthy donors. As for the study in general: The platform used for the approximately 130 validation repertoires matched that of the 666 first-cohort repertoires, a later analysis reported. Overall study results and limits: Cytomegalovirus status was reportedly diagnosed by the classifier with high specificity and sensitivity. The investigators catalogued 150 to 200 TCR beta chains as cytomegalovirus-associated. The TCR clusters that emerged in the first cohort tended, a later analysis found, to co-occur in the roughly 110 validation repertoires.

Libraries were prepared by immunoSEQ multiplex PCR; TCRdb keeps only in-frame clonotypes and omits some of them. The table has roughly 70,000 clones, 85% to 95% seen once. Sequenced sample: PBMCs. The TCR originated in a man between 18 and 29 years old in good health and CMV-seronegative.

Here the CDR3 reads CASSHGTGGNEQFF. As DNA, the CDR3 is TGTGCCAGTAGTCACGGAACAGGGGGCAATGAGCAGTTCTTC. V is TRBV27 and J is TRBJ2-1; 8 nucleotides line up with TRBD1. The CDR3 contains 14 residues. The germline CDR1 and CDR2 sequences are MNHEY and SMNVEV (reference sequence). The J segment lost 6 bases and the V segment lost 9 bases, leaving 10 bases of the junction unmatched.